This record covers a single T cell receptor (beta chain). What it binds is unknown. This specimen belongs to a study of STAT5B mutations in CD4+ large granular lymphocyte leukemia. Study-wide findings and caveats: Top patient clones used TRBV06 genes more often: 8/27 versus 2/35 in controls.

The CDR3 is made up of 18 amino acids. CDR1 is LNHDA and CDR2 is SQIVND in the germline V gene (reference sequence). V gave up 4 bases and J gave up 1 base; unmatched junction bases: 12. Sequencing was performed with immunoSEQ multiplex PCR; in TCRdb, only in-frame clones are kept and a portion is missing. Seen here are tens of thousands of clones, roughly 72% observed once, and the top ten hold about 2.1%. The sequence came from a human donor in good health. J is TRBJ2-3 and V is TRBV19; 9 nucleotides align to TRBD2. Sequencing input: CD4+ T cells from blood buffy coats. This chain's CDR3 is CASSNRPLIAGGTDTQYF. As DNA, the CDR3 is TGTGCCAGTAGTAATCGACCGCTCATAGCGGGGGGCACAGATACGCAGTATTTT.